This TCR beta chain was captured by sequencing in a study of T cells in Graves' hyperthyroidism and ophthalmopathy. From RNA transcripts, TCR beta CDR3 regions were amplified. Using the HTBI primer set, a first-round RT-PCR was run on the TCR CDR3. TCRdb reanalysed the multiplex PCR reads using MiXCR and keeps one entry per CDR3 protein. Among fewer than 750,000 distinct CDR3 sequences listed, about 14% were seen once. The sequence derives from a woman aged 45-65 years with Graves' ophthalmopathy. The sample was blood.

CDR3 sequence (DNA): TGTGCCAGCAGTGAATGGCTAGCGGGAGTGGAGGAGCAGTACTTC. Its translation: CASSEWLAGVEEQYF. This chain uses TRBV25-1 with TRBJ2-7; 10 bases are a match to TRBD2. Germline loops: CDR1 MGHDK, CDR2 SYGVNS. Losses at the gene ends were 1 base for V and 7 bases for J; bases not matched to a gene: 7. CDR3 length: 15 residues.